A single TCR beta chain is shown here with its context. Its target is unknown. This sample was taken from a study of T cell responses to AZD1222 COVID-19 vaccine. Study at large: The analysis combined second doses at about 4 or about 12 weeks.

Only in-frame clones appear in the TCRdb table, and some are missing; sequencing was by immunoSEQ multiplex PCR. The table lists about 140,000 clones, around 90% of them singletons. Study-wide findings and caveats: CD4 TCRs linked to vaccination spanned spike, dominating at 160-218 and 743-854. Clonal diversity was possibly underestimated; the donors were predominantly white British and more often female. In the spike-specific TCR repertoire, nearly half reportedly target unmutated variant regions.

The CDR3 length is 17 residues. CDR1 is SGHVS and CDR2 is FNYEAQ in the germline V gene. After removal of 5 bases from V and 3 bases from J, the junction contained 11 bases not matched to a gene. The specimen was peripheral blood, collected on day 0 of AZD1222 vaccination. J is TRBJ2-7 and V is TRBV7-6; 12 nucleotides align to TRBD2. The source of this sequence is an adult in good health. CDR3 bases: TGTGCCAGCAGCCGGGGGACTAGCGGGCGTACCAACTACGAGCAGTACTTC. This gives the protein CASSRGTSGRTNYEQYF. Complete variable domain (other parts from reference TRBV7-6 and TRBJ2-7): GAGVSQSPRYKVTKRGQDVALRCDPISGHVSLYWYRQALGQGPEFLTYFNYEAQQDKSGLPNDRFSAERPEGSISTLTIQRTEQRDSAMYRCASSRGTSGRTNYEQYFGPGTRLTVT.